The present T cell receptor beta chain was sequenced within a study of regulatory T cells in long-lasting Graves disease. Time point described: newly diagnosed GD, antithyroid drugs for less than 3 months. Making the TCR library involved RNA that had been extracted from PBMCs. Combining iRepertoire HTBI primers with Arm-PCR of CDR3 regions, the authors built TCR beta libraries. TCRdb re-called the multiplex PCR reads with MiXCR, one entry per CDR3 protein. Here the sample spans approximately 460,000 distinct CDR3 sequences, around 17% being singletons. This clonotype occurred many times. The CDR3 covers 15 residues. Germline V gene lookup returns CDR1 MDHEN and CDR2 SYDVKM. Germline trimming cut 5 bases from V and 3 bases from J; bases unmatched to any gene: 5. The same data also contributed to another study, on T cells in Graves' hyperthyroidism and ophthalmopathy.

This sample comprised peripheral blood mononuclear cells (PBMCs), obtained at new diagnosis, from a patient treated with antithyroid drugs. This clonotype originated in a woman in her 30s with Graves disease. This rearrangement joins TRBV28 to TRBJ2-3; 10 bases align to TRBD2. In DNA form, the CDR3 reads TGTGCCAGCAGTCCGCCGGGACTAGCGACAGATACGCAGTATTTT. It translates to CASSPPGLATDTQYF.